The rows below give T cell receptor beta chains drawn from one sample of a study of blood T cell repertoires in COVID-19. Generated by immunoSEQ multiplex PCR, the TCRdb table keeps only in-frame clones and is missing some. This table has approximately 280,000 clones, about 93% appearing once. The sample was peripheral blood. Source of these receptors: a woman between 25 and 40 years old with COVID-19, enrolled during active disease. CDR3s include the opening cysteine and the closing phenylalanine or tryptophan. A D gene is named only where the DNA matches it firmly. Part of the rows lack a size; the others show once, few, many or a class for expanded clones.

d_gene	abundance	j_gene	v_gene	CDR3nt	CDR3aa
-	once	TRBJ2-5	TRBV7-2	TGTGCCAGCAGCTTAGTCGGTGAGACCCAGTACTTC	CASSLVGETQYF
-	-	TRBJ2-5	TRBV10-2	TGCGCCAGCAGTGAGTCCGACAGGGAGACCCAGTACTTC	CASSESDRETQYF
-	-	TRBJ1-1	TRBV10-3	TGTGCCATCAGTTTGGGGCCGGTGGACACTGAAGCTTTCTTT	CAISLGPVDTEAFF
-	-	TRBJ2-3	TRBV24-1	TGTGCCACCAGTGATTTGACAGGGAGCACAGATACGCAGTATTTT	CATSDLTGSTDTQYF
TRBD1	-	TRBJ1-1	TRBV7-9	TGTGCCAGCCGACAGGGTGGGAACACTGAAGCTTTCTTT	CASRQGGNTEAFF
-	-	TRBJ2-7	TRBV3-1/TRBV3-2	TGTGCCAGCAGCCAAAGTGGACAACTCGACTACGAGCAGTACTTC	CASSQSGQLDYEQYF
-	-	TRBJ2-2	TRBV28	TGTGCCAGCAGTTTAGCAGGGGCGAACACCGGGGAGCTGTTTTTT	CASSLAGANTGELFF
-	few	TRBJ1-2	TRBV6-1	TGTGCCAGCAGTGAAGGGGGGGGTTTTGGCTACACCTTC	CASSEGGGFGYTF
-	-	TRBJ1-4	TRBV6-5	TGTGCCAGCAGTTGGGGACTAACCTCTAATATGAAAAACTTGTTTTTT	CASSWGLTSNMKNLFF
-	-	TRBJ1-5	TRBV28	TGTGCCAGCAAGGGCGGGGGGTCGCTTAATCAGCCCCAGCATTTT	CASKGGGSLNQPQHF
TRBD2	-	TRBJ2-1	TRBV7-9	TGTGCCAGCAGCTTAGGTCTGGGACGGACTAGCGTTTTCAATGAGCAGTTCTTC	CASSLGLGRTSVFNEQFF
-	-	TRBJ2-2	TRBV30	TGTGCCTGGAGTGTCGGGGTCGAGACCGGGGAGCTGTTTTTT	CAWSVGVETGELFF
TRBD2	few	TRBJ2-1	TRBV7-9	TGTGCCAGCAGCAAAGCCTTTCTAGCGGGAGGGTCCAATGAGCAGTTCTTC	CASSKAFLAGGSNEQFF
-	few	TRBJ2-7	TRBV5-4	TGTGCCAGCAGCTTCCAGGGAAGGTACGAGCAGTACTTC	CASSFQGRYEQYF
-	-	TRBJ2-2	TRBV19	TGTGCCAGTAGTGGCGGGTCCGGGGAGCTGTTTTTT	CASSGGSGELFF
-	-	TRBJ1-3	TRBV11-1	TGTGCCAGCAGCCAACACAGCCTTGGAAACACCATATATTTT	CASSQHSLGNTIYF